This T cell receptor (beta chain) was found in a study of brain T cells in children with intractable seizures. Surgery cases with the highest brain T cell transcript signatures were chosen for sequencing. CDR1 is MNHNS, CDR2 SASEGT, per germline. V lost 2 bases, J lost 0 bases, and 6 bases stayed unmatched. This CDR3 spans 17 amino acids. The method was immunoSEQ multiplex PCR; TCRdb's version includes in-frame clones alone and lacks a portion of them. The sample shows 7,500 to 9,000 clones, roughly 71% of them seen only once. As for this clone: Its specificity is not known.

General study points: Clones missing pre-surgery may reflect undersampling of that blood sample. Top 50 brain clonotypes included both public and private clones. Only CDR3 sequence similarity suggested viral specificity, without known HCMV serostatus.

V usage is TRBV6-1 and J usage is TRBJ2-1; 8 bases fit TRBD2. The receptor comes from a girl aged 2 to 9 with tuberous sclerosis and intractable seizures. The material was resected brain tissue, obtained at surgery. The DNA for the CDR3 is TGTGCCAGCAGTGAAAGGAGCGGGGGCCACTCCTACAATGAGCAGTTCTTC. It is translated as CASSERSGGHSYNEQFF.